The sequence of this T cell receptor beta chain was determined in a study of cytomegalovirus exposure and HLA in healthy donors (dated by TCRdb to between 2016 and 2019). At the level of the whole study: An earlier analysis of approximately 590 of the donors reported 250 to 300 Gb of sequence data and 117 million unique TCR beta sequences from 150 million to 200 million T cells. An early release covering 500 to 750 HLA-typed donors comprised about 290 gigabases of sequencing data and around 86 million unique TCR sequences. Of the 398 genotyped donors, around 81% fell in the genetic ancestry cluster associated with self-reported Caucasian donors. The study aimed to test whether cataloging public T cell receptors could reveal signatures of past pathogen exposure. Using immunosequencing, the study profiled T cell repertoires from some 670 subjects and related those repertoires to cytomegalovirus serostatus. Along with the approximately 650-subject first cohort, a separate validation cohort of over a hundred different subjects was used. The study combined high-throughput TCR immunosequencing, statistical association of individual TCRs with disease status, and machine learning to predict cytomegalovirus infection status. A later analysis re-examined previously published TCR beta repertoires from 610 or so donors and added high-resolution HLA genotyping to investigate patterns of TCR occurrence. Rather than drawing on any new phenotypic data, the later analysis identified candidate immune exposures from TCR beta sequences and the way those sequences occurred across donors. An earlier analysis of 587 of the donors used high-throughput TCR beta sequencing to judge whether each TCR beta V gene segment behaved as functional or pseudogenic. Alongside the repertoire data, information on donor age, sex, ethnicity and CMV serostatus was compiled. In a later genetic analysis, genome-wide SNP genotypes for 398 of the 666 donors were used, and that subset was treated as a discovery cohort. Every discovery cohort repertoire had been produced on one sequencing platform. Class I and class II HLA loci were covered by the typing at four-digit resolution. The number of typed donors differed by locus: 629-630 for A, B, C, DRB1 and DQB1; approximately 540 for DQA1; 606 for DPA1; and roughly 490 for DPB1. Because of strong linkage in the cohort, roughly five DR-DQ haplotypes were treated as single units for association and clustering. Among a few hundred genotyped donors of the cohort, an average of approximately 240,000 unique TCR beta nucleotide sequences were sequenced per donor, roughly 20% of them non-productive. Findings and caveats that apply to the study as a whole: A later analysis found that TCR association rates varied across HLA loci, with DRB1 alleles showing the most associated TCRs and HLA-C alleles the fewest. Compared with the roughly 720-donor mean, donors in an Asian-associated ancestry cluster had fewer N-insertions in productive TCRs, according to a later genetic analysis. An earlier analysis of approximately 590 of the donors showed that most TCR beta V segments appeared in productive rearrangements either about 87% or about 30% of the time, which broadly matched IMGT annotations. A later genetic analysis associated a missense DCLRE1C variant with V-gene and J-gene trimming of TCR beta chains, and an independent cohort replicated the association. The sequencing pipeline was judged likely to have produced a cluster of highly shared sequence variants as a technical artifact. In a later analysis, HLA-associated TCR beta chains were found to be more clonally expanded and to have lower generation probabilities than equally common non-associated chains. A few of the identified cytomegalovirus-associated TCR beta chains were confirmed in vitro to be specific for cytomegalovirus antigens. Several of the top co-occurrence clusters appeared to be linked to parvovirus B19, influenza, CMV and Epstein-Barr virus, according to a later analysis. HLA typing was unavailable for some donors at each locus, so association tests used only the typed subset. The study listed 150 to 200 TCR beta chains as associated with cytomegalovirus. A further reported finding was that TCR beta sequences accurately predicted the HLA-A and HLA-B alleles for most subjects in the first cohort. This cohort had only TCR beta chains sequenced, and the lack of alpha or paired-chain data limited which features could be detected. The classifier was reported to diagnose cytomegalovirus status with high specificity and sensitivity in both the original and validation cohorts. Because counts were too low, seventeen rarely observed V segments, including chromosome 9 orphons, were excluded from the earlier analysis of about 500 of the donors. Assigning TCR associations to individual alleles was difficult when HLA alleles, especially DR and DQ, strongly co-occurred. Some IMGT-functional V segments, including TRBV6-2 and TRBV6-3, could not be distinguished by the 87-base-pair reads and were therefore excluded. Correlated functional status among segregating V segments might reflect linkage disequilibrium, but an unknown experimental factor could not be ruled out. A later analysis found that most CMV-associated TCR beta chains appeared HLA-restricted, with HLA associations seemingly driven largely by CMV exposure. At a false discovery rate of 0.05, a later analysis linked about 16,000 TCR beta sequences to specific HLA alleles. Sequencing depth was assumed to be roughly uniform across donors in the presence/absence analyses, though that assumption may not hold. While some public TCRs were present in many individuals, most TCR sequences turned up only very rarely across donors. The only immune exposure information available for the cohort was CMV serostatus. The authors suggested that the approach could potentially be generalized to other disease states and immunological phenotypes.

To note about this clone: Its target antigen remains unknown. The sample holds no much larger clone one base away, and base qualities are not on file.

In total, around 600 healthy bone marrow donors made up the cohort. Cohort members were all nominally healthy when sampled, although unrecorded immune exposures were likely present. CMV serostatus was positive for about 300 and negative for about 50% of the roughly 670 cohort members, and was not recorded for this donor. Each donor provided a peripheral blood sample, and peripheral blood mononuclear cells were used for TCR beta sequencing. Genomic DNA extraction from the blood cell samples was performed with the Qiagen DNeasy Blood Extraction Kit. Reading the germline V gene gives CDR1 SGDLS and CDR2 YYNGEE. V is clipped by 4 bases and J by 4 bases, and the sequence between their germline boundaries is 17 bases long. From the cysteine through the phenylalanine, the CDR3 covers 15 amino acids. Only CDR3 DNA remains: 45 bases, in frame from the first base. The library was made by the immunoSEQ multiplex PCR assay. For the multiplex PCR, a mixture combining 60 forward primers for TCR Vbeta segments and 13 reverse primers for TCR Jbeta segments was used. The CDR3 region of rearranged TCR beta genes was amplified from genomic DNA with a multiplex PCR assay. The amplified TCR beta libraries were sequenced on the Illumina HiSeq System as 87-base-pair reads. Per the original workflow: In a later analysis, around 80 million unique TCR beta chains were counted across the roughly 670 repertoires, and roughly 11 million of these chains were shared by at least two donors. To remove PCR and sequencing errors, raw reads were error-corrected and collapsed into unique sequences using a nearest-neighbor algorithm that merged closely related sequences. V, D and J gene segments were assigned by aligning CDR3 sequences to IMGT reference sequences. For a sequence to be retained, a match of at least six nucleotides to both a V gene segment and a J gene segment was required. A rearrangement was called productive if the CDR3 had no stop codons and remained in frame with V and J, and every other rearrangement was called non-productive. Following IMGT convention, CDR3 was defined as the stretch from the second conserved V-encoded cysteine up to the conserved J-encoded phenylalanine. The earlier analysis of 500 to 600 of the donors excluded sequences that lacked an unambiguous match to a single V gene segment. An earlier analysis of 587 of the donors called V segments functional above 56.7% productive rearrangements and segregating when the between-donor standard deviation exceeded 5%. A statistical classification framework was developed to diagnose cytomegalovirus status using the catalog of TCR beta chain sequences. A later analysis assigned V and J genes by comparing TCR nucleotide sequences with IMGT/GENE-DB human TR gene sequences. A later analysis assigned CDR3 sequences and most-parsimonious VDJ recombination scenarios with the TCRdist pipeline. In a later analysis, each TCR beta chain was defined by its CDR3 amino acid sequence together with its V-gene family, and reads without a unique V-gene family were excluded. In a later analysis, 500 to 700 highly shared, low-generation-probability nucleotide sequences were removed to address suspected cross-contamination and a sequencing artifact. A later analysis calculated a clonal expansion index for each public chain from normalized within-repertoire ranks of inferred template counts. Generation probabilities in a later analysis came from a VDJ recombination model fitted to out-of-frame rearrangements, and those results were checked against IGoR. Hypergeometric tests were used in a later analysis to score TCR-TCR, TCR-HLA and TCR-CMV co-occurrence, with a repertoire-size bias correction applied to the TCR pairs. In a later analysis, false discovery rates were estimated by permuting HLA or CMV assignments 20 times. In a later analysis, co-occurring TCRs were grouped using DBSCAN, and TCRdist sequence similarity was added for clustering within HLA-allele-positive subsets. For co-occurrence clustering, repertoires with fewer than 30,000 or more than 120,000 public chains were excluded, along with about five repertoires with anomalous nucleotide sharing. This immuneACCESS table, as held by TCRdb, lists in-frame sequences with V and J called but not all clones. Of the missing ones, under half trace to an unresolved V gene in checked studies; the others have no known cause. That table supplies the V and J calls and clone size; D and trimming were determined from the DNA. A total of 50,000 to 75,000 clones appear in this sample, approximately 80% of them only once. The ten biggest clones cover 1.6% of the sample.

The rearrangement combines TRBV9 with TRBJ1-2; the D segment cannot be called with confidence. This receptor was obtained from a human donor in good health. The sequenced material came from PBMCs. The DNA reads TGTGCCAGCAGCCCCCGTCGCGAAGATTCCTATGGCTACACCTTC. This codes for CASSPRREDSYGYTF. Joined to the reference TRBV9 and TRBJ1-2 proteins, this CDR3 gives the full variable domain: DSGVTQTPKHLITATGQRVTLRCSPRSGDLSVYWYQQSLDQGLQFLIQYYNGEERAKGNILERFSAQQFPDLHSELNLSSLELGDSALYFCASSPRREDSYGYTFGSGTRLTVV.